The clone carrying this T cell receptor (beta chain) was seen a few times. Its antigen is still unknown. Total RNA extraction produced at least 5 micrograms (per sample) for the study. The data were obtained in a study of blood T cells in healthy people across ages. Overall study context: Template switching caught about one barcoded beta molecule for each two T cells. Broader study findings: Age brought a roughly linear fall in TCR beta diversity measured per million T cells.

Alongside a J-beta primer mix, a sample-barcoded 5' primer served in a second PCR lasting about 7 to 12 cycles. TCRdb reprocessed the 5' RACE reads with MiXCR, giving one entry per CDR3 protein. The data show around 870,000 distinct CDR3 sequences, with around 26% seen just once and 17% held by the top ten. V lost 0 bases to trimming and J lost 8 bases; unmatched junction nucleotides: 0. The CDR3 covers 13 residues. Per the germline V gene, CDR1 is MRHNA and CDR2 is SNTAGT. The source of this sequence is a woman older than 75 in good health. Sequenced material: blood. The J gene is TRBJ1-2, the V gene TRBV6-4; 10 bases match TRBD1. The CDR3 reads CASSDSTGGGYTF. The CDR3 DNA is TGTGCCAGCAGTGACTCGACAGGGGGCGGCTACACCTTC.